The present T cell receptor beta chain was sequenced within a study of metastatic and nonmetastatic thyroid tumors. TCRdb re-called clones via MiXCR from the PCR reads. This sample has 15,000 to 20,000 clones, with 22% found just once. CDR3 length equals 14 residues. The V and J ends lost 6 bases and 4 bases, in that order; junction bases with no gene match: 7. Ahead of thyroid surgery, no patient had received treatment of any kind. The chain is built from TRBV12-3 or TRBV12-4 and TRBJ2-3, with TRBD1 identical over 7 bases. The sequenced sample was adjacent normal tissue. This clonotype originated in a female donor with papillary thyroid cancer or a benign thyroid nodule (not recorded which). Some clones in this sample may be carry-over from other donors' samples. As DNA, the CDR3 is TGTGCCAGCAGGCAGGGACAGATCGCAGATACGCAGTATTTT. This sequence encodes CASRQGQIADTQYF.